These T cell receptor beta chains were read from a single sample in a study of OX40 agonist ivuxolimab in advanced cancers. Method: immunoSEQ multiplex PCR; TCRdb's copy keeps in-frame clones and lacks some. The sample holds 9,000 to 15,000 clones; approximately 87% are singletons and the top ten take around 49%. The source was CD4+ or CD8+ T cells sorted from blood, collected in a trial of the OX40 agonist ivuxolimab. The receptors were sampled from an adult with an advanced solid tumor such as melanoma, head and neck, liver or kidney cancer. The CDR3 runs from the conserved cysteine through the conserved F or W. The D gene is left open where the match is weak. Not all rows give a size; the values are once, few, many and, for expanded clones, a class.

cdr3_aa: CASATSSSYNEQFF; cdr3_nt: TGTGCCAGTGCTACTAGCAGCTCCTACAATGAGCAGTTCTTC; v_call: TRBV28; j_call: TRBJ2-1; clone_size: .; d_call: .
cdr3_aa: CASSQGLAASYNEQFF; cdr3_nt: TGTGCCAGCAGCCAGGGACTAGCGGCCTCCTACAATGAGCAGTTCTTC; v_call: TRBV9; j_call: TRBJ2-1; clone_size: .; d_call: TRBD2
cdr3_aa: CSIMGELYEQFF; cdr3_nt: TGCAGCATTATGGGGGAATTATATGAGCAGTTCTTC; v_call: TRBV29-1; j_call: TRBJ2-1; clone_size: .; d_call: .
cdr3_aa: CASSLDGSGYTDTQYF; cdr3_nt: TGTGCCAGCAGCTTGGACGGAAGCGGCTACACAGATACGCAGTATTTT; v_call: TRBV7-3; j_call: TRBJ2-3; clone_size: .; d_call: .
cdr3_aa: CASSLSLRRDEQYF; cdr3_nt: TGTGCCAGCAGTTTAAGTTTACGAAGGGACGAGCAGTACTTC; v_call: TRBV27; j_call: TRBJ2-7; clone_size: .; d_call: .
cdr3_aa: CASSEYGDQPQHF; cdr3_nt: TGTGCCAGCAGTGAATACGGAGATCAGCCCCAGCATTTT; v_call: TRBV6-1; j_call: TRBJ1-5; clone_size: .; d_call: .
cdr3_aa: CASSLLFPDTQYF; cdr3_nt: TGTGCCAGCAGCCTCCTTTTCCCAGATACGCAGTATTTT; v_call: TRBV7-9; j_call: TRBJ2-3; clone_size: .; d_call: .
cdr3_aa: CASRFFSGRDEQYF; cdr3_nt: TGTGCCAGCCGCTTCTTCTCGGGGCGTGACGAGCAGTACTTC; v_call: TRBV7-2; j_call: TRBJ2-7; clone_size: .; d_call: .
cdr3_aa: CASSERGQGANTEAFF; cdr3_nt: TGTGCCAGCAGTGAACGAGGACAGGGGGCGAACACTGAAGCTTTCTTT; v_call: TRBV2; j_call: TRBJ1-1; clone_size: few; d_call: TRBD1
cdr3_aa: CASSPGGHRFLFF; cdr3_nt: TGTGCCAGTTCTCCAGGGGGCCATCGGTTCCTGTTTTTT; v_call: TRBV19; j_call: TRBJ1-4; clone_size: .; d_call: TRBD1
cdr3_aa: CASSQLADTQYF; cdr3_nt: TGTGCCAGCAGCCAACTAGCAGATACGCAGTATTTT; v_call: TRBV9; j_call: TRBJ2-3; clone_size: .; d_call: .
cdr3_aa: CASSQSTGNTEAFF; cdr3_nt: TGTGCCAGCAGCCAATCCACAGGGAACACTGAAGCTTTCTTT; v_call: TRBV11-3; j_call: TRBJ1-1; clone_size: .; d_call: .
cdr3_aa: CASSRGLAESYEQYF; cdr3_nt: TGCGCCAGCAGCCGCGGACTAGCGGAGAGCTACGAGCAGTACTTC; v_call: TRBV4-1; j_call: TRBJ2-7; clone_size: once; d_call: TRBD2
cdr3_aa: CASSTTSGSYEQYF; cdr3_nt: TGCGCCAGCAGCACGACTAGCGGGTCCTACGAGCAGTACTTC; v_call: TRBV5-1; j_call: TRBJ2-7; clone_size: .; d_call: TRBD2
cdr3_aa: CASSPRGGGETQYF; cdr3_nt: TGTGCCAGCAGCCCCCGGGGAGGAGGAGAGACCCAGTACTTC; v_call: TRBV28; j_call: TRBJ2-5; clone_size: .; d_call: .
cdr3_aa: CASTKMRDRVLGETQYF; cdr3_nt: TGTGCCAGCACTAAAATGAGGGACAGGGTGTTAGGAGAGACCCAGTACTTC; v_call: TRBV28; j_call: TRBJ2-5; clone_size: .; d_call: TRBD1
cdr3_aa: CASRDSKNIQYF; cdr3_nt: TGTGCCAGCAGGGACAGCAAAAACATTCAGTACTTC; v_call: TRBV27; j_call: TRBJ2-4; clone_size: .; d_call: .
cdr3_aa: CASSMDRTTGELFF; cdr3_nt: TGTGCCAGTAGTATGGACAGAACCACCGGGGAGCTGTTTTTT; v_call: TRBV19; j_call: TRBJ2-2; clone_size: .; d_call: .
cdr3_aa: CASSQITRGTGELFF; cdr3_nt: TGCGCCAGCAGCCAGATAACCCGGGGCACCGGGGAGCTGTTTTTT; v_call: TRBV5-1; j_call: TRBJ2-2; clone_size: .; d_call: .
cdr3_aa: CASNSAGGHNEQFF; cdr3_nt: TGTGCCAGCAATTCCGCGGGAGGCCACAATGAGCAGTTCTTC; v_call: TRBV6-5; j_call: TRBJ2-1; clone_size: .; d_call: TRBD2
cdr3_aa: CASSRRPGNIQYF; cdr3_nt: TGTGCCAGCAGCCGCCGGCCGGGGAACATTCAGTACTTC; v_call: TRBV28; j_call: TRBJ2-4; clone_size: .; d_call: .
cdr3_aa: CASSLVETTMNTEAFF; cdr3_nt: TGTGCCAGCAGCTTGGTCGAGACAACCATGAACACTGAAGCTTTCTTT; v_call: TRBV11-2; j_call: TRBJ1-1; clone_size: .; d_call: .
cdr3_aa: CASSEAGIPGTDTQYF; cdr3_nt: TGTGCCAGCAGCGAAGCCGGGATCCCGGGGACAGATACGCAGTATTTT; v_call: TRBV7-9; j_call: TRBJ2-3; clone_size: .; d_call: .
cdr3_aa: CASSQENLDGISYEQYF; cdr3_nt: TGCGCCAGCAGCCAAGAGAACTTGGACGGCATCTCCTACGAGCAGTACTTC; v_call: TRBV4-3; j_call: TRBJ2-7; clone_size: .; d_call: .
cdr3_aa: CAWSPTDRWETQYF; cdr3_nt: TGTGCCTGGAGTCCCACTGATAGATGGGAGACCCAGTACTTC; v_call: TRBV30; j_call: TRBJ2-5; clone_size: .; d_call: .
cdr3_aa: CASTIGASGRVEQFF; cdr3_nt: TGTGCCAGCACCATTGGGGCTAGCGGGCGAGTAGAGCAGTTCTTC; v_call: TRBV9; j_call: TRBJ2-1; clone_size: .; d_call: TRBD2
cdr3_aa: CASSQERGSLYNEQFF; cdr3_nt: TGCGCCAGCAGCCAAGAGCGCGGGAGTCTTTACAATGAGCAGTTCTTC; v_call: TRBV4-1; j_call: TRBJ2-1; clone_size: .; d_call: TRBD2
cdr3_aa: CASTPGGSSYEQYF; cdr3_nt: TGTGCCAGCACTCCCGGTGGGAGCTCCTACGAGCAGTACTTC; v_call: TRBV11-3; j_call: TRBJ2-7; clone_size: .; d_call: .
cdr3_aa: CASSQGLAGAGYEQFF; cdr3_nt: TGCGCCAGCAGCCAAGGACTAGCGGGAGCGGGCTATGAGCAGTTCTTC; v_call: TRBV4-1; j_call: TRBJ2-1; clone_size: .; d_call: TRBD2